This T cell receptor (beta chain) emerged from a study of blood T cell repertoires in COVID-19. About the study: Acute-phase and convalescent COVID-19 samples originated in the United States, Italy and Spain. The analysed material was cDNA or gDNA that came from T cells, B-cell-depleted T cells, or PBMCs.

This clone was seen a handful of times. The V gene's germline CDR1 is SGHTA and CDR2 FQGTGA. V trimming: 6 bases; J trimming: 4 bases; junction bases outside the gene matches: 12. The CDR3 length is 17 residues. Assay used: immunoSEQ multiplex PCR; TCRdb lists only in-frame clones, some missing. The sample lists fewer than 150,000 clones, roughly 79% occurring once. The rearrangement joins TRBV7-3 to TRBJ1-1, with TRBD1 matching 12 bases. The receptor was derived from a human donor in a cohort sampled during active COVID-19. Input material: peripheral blood. CDR3 loop: CASSPGLGQGAGTEAFF. The CDR3 DNA sequence: TGTGCCAGCAGTCCAGGGTTGGGACAGGGGGCTGGCACTGAAGCTTTCTTT.